This T cell receptor (beta chain) was profiled in a study of OX40 agonist ivuxolimab in advanced cancers. Individuals having autoimmune disease history or systemic immunosuppression were not enrolled. Profiling relied on immunoSEQ multiplex PCR, and the TCRdb table lists in-frame clones only, not all of them. The sample lists tens of thousands of clones; about 88% were seen once. About this clone: Its target is unknown.

CDR3 length: 14 amino acids. Germline lookup yields CDR1 LNHDA and CDR2 SQIVND (reference sequence). V shed 3 bases, J shed 4 bases, and the junction held 2 bases outside the gene matches. Whole-study findings and limits: Low normalized T-cell clonal expansion was additionally recorded for some nonresponders. Both blood CD4+ and CD8+ T cells showed clonal growth by week 6 at 0.1 to 3.0 mg/kg. Still undetermined is the antigen specificity of the expanded peripheral T cells.

The J gene is TRBJ2-3, the V gene TRBV19; 9 positions match TRBD1. The sample consisted of CD4+ or CD8+ T cells sorted from blood, taken in a trial of the OX40 agonist ivuxolimab. The TCR was taken from an adult with an advanced solid tumor such as melanoma, head and neck, liver or kidney cancer. In DNA form, the CDR3 reads TGTGCCAGTAGTATCCGGACAGGGGCAGATACGCAGTATTTT. Amino acids: CASSIRTGADTQYF.